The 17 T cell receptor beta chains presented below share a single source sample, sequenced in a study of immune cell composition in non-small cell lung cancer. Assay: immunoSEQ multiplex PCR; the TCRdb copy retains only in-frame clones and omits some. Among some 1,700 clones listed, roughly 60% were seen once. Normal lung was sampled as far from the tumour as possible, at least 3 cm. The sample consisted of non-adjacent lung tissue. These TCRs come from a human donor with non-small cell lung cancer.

DNA of the CDR3: TGTGCCAGCAGCTTAACCTCGGGGGGAGAGACCCAGTACTTC. This codes for CASSLTSGGETQYF. The chain joins TRBV9 to TRBJ2-5; TRBD2 matches at 7 bases. Unmatched junction bases numbered 7, after V lost 4 bases and J lost 4 bases. CDR3 length: 14 amino acids. Germline loops: CDR1 SGDLS, CDR2 YYNGEE.

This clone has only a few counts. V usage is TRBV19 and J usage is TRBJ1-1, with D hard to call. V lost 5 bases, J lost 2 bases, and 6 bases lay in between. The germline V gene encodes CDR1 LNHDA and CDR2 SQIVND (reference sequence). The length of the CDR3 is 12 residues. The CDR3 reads CASSRGNTEAFF. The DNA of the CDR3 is TGTGCCAGTAGTCGAGGTAACACTGAAGCTTTCTTT.

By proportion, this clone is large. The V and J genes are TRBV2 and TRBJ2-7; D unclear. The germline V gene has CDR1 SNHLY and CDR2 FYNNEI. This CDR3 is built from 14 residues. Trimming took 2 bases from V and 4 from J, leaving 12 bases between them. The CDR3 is CASSESAGLYEQYF. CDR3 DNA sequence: TGTGCCAGCAGTGAATCGGCAGGTTTGTACGAGCAGTACTTC. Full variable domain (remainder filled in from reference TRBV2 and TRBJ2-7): EPEVTQTPSHQVTQMGQEVILRCVPISNHLYFYWYRQILGQKVEFLVSFYNNEISEKSEIFDDQFSVERPDGSNFTLKIRSTKLEDSAMYFCASSESAGLYEQYFGPGTRLTVT.

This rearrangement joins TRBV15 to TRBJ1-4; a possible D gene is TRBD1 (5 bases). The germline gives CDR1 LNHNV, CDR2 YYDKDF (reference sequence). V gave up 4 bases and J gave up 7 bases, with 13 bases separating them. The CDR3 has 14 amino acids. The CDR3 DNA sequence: TGTGCCACCAGCATAAGACAGATGACTGAAAAACTGTTTTTT. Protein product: CATSIRQMTEKLFF.

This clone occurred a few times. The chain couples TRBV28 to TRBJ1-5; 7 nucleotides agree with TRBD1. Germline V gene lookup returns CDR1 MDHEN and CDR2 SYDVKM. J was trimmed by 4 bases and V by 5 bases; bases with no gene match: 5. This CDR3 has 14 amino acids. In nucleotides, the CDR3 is TGTGCCAGCAGTAATACAGGGGAGAATCAGCCCCAGCATTTT. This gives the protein CASSNTGENQPQHF.

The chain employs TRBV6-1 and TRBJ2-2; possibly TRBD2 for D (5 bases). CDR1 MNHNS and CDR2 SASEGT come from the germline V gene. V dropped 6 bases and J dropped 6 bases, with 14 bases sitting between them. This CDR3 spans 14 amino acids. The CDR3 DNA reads TGTGCCAGCAGCCCCCTCTGGGGAGCCGGGGAGCTGTTTTTT. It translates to CASSPLWGAGELFF.

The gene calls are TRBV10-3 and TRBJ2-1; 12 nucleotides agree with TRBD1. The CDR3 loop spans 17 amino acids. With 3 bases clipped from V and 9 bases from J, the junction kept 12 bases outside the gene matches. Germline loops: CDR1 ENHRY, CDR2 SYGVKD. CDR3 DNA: TGTGCCATCAGTGACCTCGCGGGGACAGGGGGCAAAATTGAGCAGTTCTTC. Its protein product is CAISDLAGTGGKIEQFF.

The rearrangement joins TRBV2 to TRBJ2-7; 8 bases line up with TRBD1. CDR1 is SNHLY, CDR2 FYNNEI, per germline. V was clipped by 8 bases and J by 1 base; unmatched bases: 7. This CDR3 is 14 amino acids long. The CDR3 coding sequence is TGTGCCAGCTCTGGACAGGGTCTTTCCTACGAGCAGTACTTC. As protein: CASSGQGLSYEQYF.

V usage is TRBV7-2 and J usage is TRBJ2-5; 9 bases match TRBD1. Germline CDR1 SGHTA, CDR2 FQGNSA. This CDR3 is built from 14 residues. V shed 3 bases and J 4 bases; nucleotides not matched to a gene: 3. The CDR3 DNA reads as TGTGCCAGCAGCTTCAACAGGGGGCGAGAGACCCAGTACTTC. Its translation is CASSFNRGRETQYF.

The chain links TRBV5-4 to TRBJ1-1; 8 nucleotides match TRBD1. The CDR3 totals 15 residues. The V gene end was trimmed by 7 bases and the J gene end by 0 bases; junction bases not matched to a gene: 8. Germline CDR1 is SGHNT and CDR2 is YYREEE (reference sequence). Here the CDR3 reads CASLTGDALNTEAFF. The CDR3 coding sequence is TGTGCCAGCCTGACAGGGGACGCTCTGAACACTGAAGCTTTCTTT. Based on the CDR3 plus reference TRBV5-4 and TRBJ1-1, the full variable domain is ETGVTQSPTHLIKTRGQQVTLRCSSQSGHNTVSWYQQALGQGPQFIFQYYREEENGRGNFPPRFSGLQFPNYSSELNVNALELDDSALYLCASLTGDALNTEAFFGQGTRLTVV.

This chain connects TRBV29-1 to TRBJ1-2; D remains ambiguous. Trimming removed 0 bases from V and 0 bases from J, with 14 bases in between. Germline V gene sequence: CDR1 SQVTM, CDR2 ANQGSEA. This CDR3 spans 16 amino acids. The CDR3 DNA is TGCAGCGTTGAAGATCGGCGCGGGTTGCCTAACTATGGCTACACCTTC. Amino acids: CSVEDRRGLPNYGYTF. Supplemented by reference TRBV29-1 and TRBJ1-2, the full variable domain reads SAVISQKPSRDICQRGTSLTIQCQVDSQVTMMFWYRQQPGQSLTLIATANQGSEATYESGFVIDKFPISRPNLTFSTLTVSNMSPEDSSIYLCSVEDRRGLPNYGYTFGSGTRLTVV.

CDR3 in amino acids: CASSYQGAWETQYF. CDR3 sequence (DNA): TGTGCCAGCAGTTACCAGGGGGCGTGGGAGACCCAGTACTTC. V is TRBV6-5 and J is TRBJ2-5; 8 bases match TRBD1. The CDR3 covers 14 residues. Trimming removed 2 bases from V and 5 bases from J; junction bases left unmatched: 4. From germline, CDR1 is MNHEY and CDR2 SVGAGI.

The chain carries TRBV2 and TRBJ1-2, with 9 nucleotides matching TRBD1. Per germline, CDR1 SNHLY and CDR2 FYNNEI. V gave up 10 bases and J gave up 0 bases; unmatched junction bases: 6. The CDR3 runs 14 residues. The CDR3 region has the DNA TGTGCCACGTCCGGGACAGGGCCTAACTATGGCTACACCTTC. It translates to CATSGTGPNYGYTF.

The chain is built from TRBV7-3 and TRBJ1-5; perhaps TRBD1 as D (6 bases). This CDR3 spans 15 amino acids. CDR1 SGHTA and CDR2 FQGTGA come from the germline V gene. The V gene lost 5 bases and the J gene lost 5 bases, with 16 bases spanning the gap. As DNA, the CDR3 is TGTGCCAGCAGCCCTACGGGGGCGGGAGATCAGCCCCAGCATTTT. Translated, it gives CASSPTGAGDQPQHF.

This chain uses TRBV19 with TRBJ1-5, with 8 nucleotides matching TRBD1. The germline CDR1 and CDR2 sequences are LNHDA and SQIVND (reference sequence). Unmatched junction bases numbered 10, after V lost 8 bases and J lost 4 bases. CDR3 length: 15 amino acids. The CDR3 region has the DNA TGTGCCAGTCGACCAGGACAGGGTGGAAATCAGCCCCAGCATTTT. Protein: CASRPGQGGNQPQHF.

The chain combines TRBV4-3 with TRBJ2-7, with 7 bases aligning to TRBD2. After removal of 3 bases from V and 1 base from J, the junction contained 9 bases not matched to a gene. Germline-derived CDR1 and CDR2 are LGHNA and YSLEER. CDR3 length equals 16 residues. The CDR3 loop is CASSHVQAGESYEQYF. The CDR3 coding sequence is TGCGCCAGCAGCCATGTACAGGCGGGGGAGTCCTACGAGCAGTACTTC.

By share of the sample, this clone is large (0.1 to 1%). The CDR3 reads CVRSAPEQGGNQPQHF. The CDR3 region has the DNA TGTGTCAGAAGCGCACCCGAACAGGGGGGCAATCAGCCCCAGCATTTT. The chain joins TRBV7-5 to TRBJ1-5; TRBD1 is taken as the D call from the table, unchecked against the DNA. TRBV7-5 constitutes a pseudogene. CDR3 length: 16 amino acids.